The 30 T cell receptor beta chains given below trace back to one sample, sequenced in a study of T cell clonality in common variable immunodeficiency. Study-wide findings and caveats: In common variable immunodeficiency, TCR beta chains reportedly carried fewer deletions and N-nucleotide insertions.

Sequencing was performed with immunoSEQ multiplex PCR; in TCRdb, only in-frame clones are kept and a portion is missing. Observed in the sample are about 34,000 clones, none of them singletons. These receptors' targets are unknown. The specimen sequenced was peripheral blood mononuclear cells. The receptors originated from a human donor with common variable immunodeficiency.

Concerning this clone itself: The read terminates 3 residues ahead of where the CDR3 ends, so the germline J gene completes it. The chain recombines TRBV5-6 with TRBJ1-2; D is unclear. The V gene's germline CDR1 is SGHDT and CDR2 YYEEEE. CDR3 length: 14 residues. CDR3 bases read: TGTGCCAGCAGCTTGGGACTAGGTGAAGAGACC. Protein: CASSLGLGEET. The whole CDR3 protein reads CASSLGLGEETYTF.

This clone was found many times. The read gets to within 3 residues of the CDR3 end, and the germline J gene fills in the rest. The rearrangement links TRBV18 to TRBJ2-3; maybe TRBD1 (5 bases). Germline CDR1 is KGHSH and CDR2 is LQKENI. The CDR3 is made up of 16 amino acids. V gave up 0 bases and J gave up 0 bases, with 10 bases separating them. The sequenced CDR3 bases are TGTGCCAGCTCACCACCGGGGCGGATTAGCACAGATACG. This translates into CASSPPGRISTDT. The full CDR3 protein reads CASSPPGRISTDTQYF.

This clone was detected many times. Coverage ceases 3 residues before the CDR3 finishes, and the germline J gene fills in the end. The chain recombines TRBV20-1 with TRBJ2-2, with D perhaps matching TRBD2 (6 bases). CDR3 length: 15 residues. The germline CDR1 and CDR2 sequences are DFQATT and SNEGSKA (reference sequence). Trimming took 3 bases from V and 1 from J, leaving 12 bases between them. The CDR3 bases that were read are TGCAGTGCTAGTGATACTAGCCAGAACACCGGGGAG. This gives the protein CSASDTSQNTGE. The CDR3 in its entirety is CSASDTSQNTGELFF.

The table lists this clone with many counts. The CDR3 extends 3 residues past the end of the read, so its final part is completed from the germline J gene. The V gene is TRBV7-6, the J gene TRBJ2-3, with TRBD2 matching 9 bases. This CDR3 region has 16 residues. Germline V gene lookup returns CDR1 SGHVS and CDR2 FNYEAQ. The V segment lost 1 base and the J segment 4 bases; nucleotides outside the gene matches: 6. CDR3 residues: CASSLGGLASADTQYF. Incomplete CDR3 DNA: TGTGCCAGCAGCTTAGGGGGACTAGCTTCCGCAGATACG.

The covered CDR3 bases are TGTGCCAGCTCACCACCGAGACTAGCGGGAGGAGGGTACAATGAG. It is translated as CASSPPRLAGGGYNE. The whole CDR3 sequence reads CASSPPRLAGGGYNEQFF. This chain uses TRBV18 with TRBJ2-1, with TRBD2 matching over 13 bases. The CDR3 end falls 3 residues outside the read, so it is completed with the germline J gene. There are 18 residues in the CDR3. Trimming removed 0 bases from V and 4 bases from J; junction bases left unmatched: 6. Germline CDR1 reads KGHSH; CDR2 reads LQKENI.

This clone was seen repeatedly, ten times or more. The read terminates 3 residues before the CDR3 end, so the remaining end is supplied by the germline J gene. The V call is TRBV14, the J call TRBJ2-1, with TRBD2 matching 14 bases. Unmatched junction bases numbered 0, after V lost 4 bases and J lost 7 bases. The CDR3 runs 14 residues. Germline lookup yields CDR1 SGHDN and CDR2 FVKESK. CDR3 residues: CASSRLAGGNEQFF. CDR3 DNA (partial): TGTGCCAGCAGCCGACTAGCGGGAGGGAATGAG.

This clone showed up just a few times. The read halts 3 residues ahead of the CDR3 end, with the missing end drawn from the germline J gene. The chain carries TRBV19 and TRBJ2-7; D may be TRBD2 (5 bases). Germline assignment: CDR1 LNHDA and CDR2 SQIVND (reference sequence). The CDR3 runs to 14 residues. Trimming pared 4 bases from V and 4 bases from J, leaving 14 bases between. The DNA read from the CDR3 is TGTGCCAGTAGTACCTCCCTCGTAGCGTACGAG. Residues: CASSTSLVAYE. The whole CDR3 is CASSTSLVAYEQYF.

Many counts were recorded for this clone. The read falls 3 residues short of the CDR3 end, and the missing part is taken from the germline J gene. The V call is TRBV19, the J call TRBJ2-1; 7 nucleotides match TRBD2. This CDR3 is built from 15 residues. Germline loops: CDR1 LNHDA, CDR2 SQIVND (reference sequence). Trimming cost V 5 bases and J 4 bases; bases outside gene matches: 8. Partial CDR3 DNA: TGTGCCAGTAGTGTACGACTAGCACAGTACAATGAG. It codes for CASSVRLAQYNE. The entire CDR3 sequence reads CASSVRLAQYNEQFF. Together with reference TRBV19 and TRBJ2-1, the CDR3 gives the full variable domain: DGGITQSPKYLFRKEGQNVTLSCEQNLNHDAMYWYRQDPGQGLRLIYYSQIVNDFQKGDIAEGYSVSREKKESFPLTVTSAQKNPTAFYLCASSVRLAQYNEQFFGPGTRLTVL.

This clone was seen only a few times. The read ends 3 residues shy of where the CDR3 ends; the end is completed using the germline J gene. The chain couples TRBV19 to TRBJ1-5; weak D call: TRBD1 (5 bases). The CDR3 runs 15 residues. The V end was cut by 6 bases, the J end by 6 bases, with 18 bases between. The V gene's germline CDR1 is LNHDA and CDR2 SQIVND (reference sequence). The sequenced part of the CDR3 DNA is TGTGCCAGTAGCAGACCCTCAGGGATCGTTCAGCCC. Protein sequence: CASSRPSGIVQP. The full-length CDR3 reads as CASSRPSGIVQPQHF. The entire variable domain, with the rest obtained from reference TRBV19 and TRBJ1-5, is as follows: DGGITQSPKYLFRKEGQNVTLSCEQNLNHDAMYWYRQDPGQGLRLIYYSQIVNDFQKGDIAEGYSVSREKKESFPLTVTSAQKNPTAFYLCASSRPSGIVQPQHFGDGTRLSIL.

This clone was seen a handful of times. The CDR3 end is not reached by the read, which stops 3 residues before it; the germline J gene fills it in. The genes are TRBV10-2 and TRBJ2-6, with D perhaps TRBD2 (5 bases). CDR1 is WSHSY and CDR2 is SAAADI in the germline V gene. This CDR3 comprises 18 residues. V lost 7 bases and J 4 bases, leaving 23 bases between the germline ends. The CDR3 is CASTEGLPRDYGANVLTF. The covered CDR3 bases are TGCGCCAGCACCGAAGGACTCCCTCGTGACTACGGGGCCAACGTC.

This clone was seen at least ten times. Coverage ceases 3 residues before the CDR3 finishes, and the germline J gene fills in the end. The V and J genes are TRBV18 and TRBJ2-1, with 8 nucleotides matching TRBD2. Germline trimming cut 6 bases from V and 0 bases from J; bases unmatched to any gene: 7. Germline lookup yields CDR1 KGHSH and CDR2 LQKENI. This CDR3 is built from 16 residues. Incomplete CDR3 DNA: TGTGCCAGCTCTTGGACTAGCCGTTACTCCTACAATGAG. Its protein is CASSWTSRYSYNE. The whole CDR3 sequence is CASSWTSRYSYNEQFF.

CDR3 loop: CASSQSGGASNQPQHF. The sequenced CDR3 bases are TGCGCCAGCAGTCAATCGGGAGGGGCCAGCAATCAGCCC. The rearrangement uses TRBV23-1 and TRBJ1-5, with D tentatively TRBD1 (5 bases). The read falls 3 residues short of the CDR3 end, and the missing part is taken from the germline J gene. TRBV23-1 is labeled an ORF, and its function is uncertain. V shed 0 bases and J shed 1 base, with 10 bases lying between them. The length of the CDR3 is 16 residues.

This clone was picked up a small number of times. The read ends 3 residues early relative to the CDR3; the germline J gene fills the gap. V gene TRBV5-6 combines with J gene TRBJ2-7; D perhaps matches TRBD2 (5 bases). Looked up from germline, CDR1 is SGHDT and CDR2 is YYEEEE. V lost 9 bases to trimming and J lost 1 base, with 17 bases between them. The CDR3 has 14 residues. The CDR3 loop reads CATSKRPSSYEQYF. The part of the CDR3 DNA that was read is TGTGCCACTTCGAAGCGGCCTTCTTCCTACGAG.

This clone was found many times. The DNA ends 3 residues before the CDR3 does, and the rest of the CDR3 is filled in from the germline J gene. V gene TRBV4-2 combines with J gene TRBJ2-1, with 12 bases identical to TRBD2. V lost 2 bases and J lost 7; bases outside the gene matches: 6. The CDR3 has 16 residues. The germline V gene has CDR1 LGHNA and CDR2 YNFKEQ. The CDR3 loop reads CASSQKLAGGGNEQFF. Partial CDR3 DNA: TGTGCCAGCAGCCAAAAACTAGCGGGAGGTGGGAATGAG.

This clone was observed a handful of times. The read ends 3 residues early relative to the CDR3; the germline J gene fills the gap. The rearrangement uses TRBV6-2 or TRBV6-3 and TRBJ2-7, with 8 bases identical to TRBD2. The V segment lost 8 bases and the J segment 3 bases; nucleotides outside the gene matches: 6. Germline V gene lookup returns CDR1 MNHEY and CDR2 SVGEGT. The CDR3 totals 13 residues. The chain's CDR3 is CASGLAGLYEQYF. Incomplete CDR3 DNA: TGTGCCAGCGGGCTAGCGGGTCTCTACGAG.

This clone showed up many times. The sequenced part of the CDR3 DNA is TGCGCCAGCAGCTTGGGGGGGCCTGGCAATGAAAAA. It yields the protein CASSLGGPGNEK. The entire CDR3 protein is CASSLGGPGNEKLFF. The gene calls are TRBV5-1 and TRBJ1-4, with a weak D call TRBD1 (6 bases). The read ends 3 residues early relative to the CDR3; the germline J gene fills the gap. V was clipped by 0 bases and J by 5 bases, with 11 bases between them. CDR1 is SGHRS, CDR2 YFSETQ, per germline. This CDR3 has 15 amino acids.

Details on this clone: With the read ending 3 residues before the CDR3 end, the germline J gene is used to fill in that end. The genes are TRBV5-1 and TRBJ2-5; TRBD2 matches 14 bases. The CDR3 has 16 residues. V was clipped by 1 base and J by 5 bases; unmatched bases: 4. In germline, CDR1 is SGHRS, CDR2 YFSETQ. CDR3 sequence: CASSLRLAGGGETQYF. CDR3 DNA, as far as it was read: TGCGCCAGCAGCTTGAGACTAGCGGGAGGGGGGGAGACC.

This clone appeared many times. The CDR3 extends 3 residues past the end of the read, so its final part is completed from the germline J gene. The genes are TRBV7-8 and TRBJ1-3; possibly TRBD1 for D (6 bases). The CDR3 has 14 residues. Germline V gene sequence: CDR1 SGHVS, CDR2 FQNEAQ. V was shortened by 4 bases and J by 4 bases, with 11 bases between the two germline ends. CDR3 DNA, as far as it was read: TGTGCCAGCAGCTCCGGGACACTCGGAAACACC. Translated: CASSSGTLGNT. The CDR3, in full, reads CASSSGTLGNTIYF.

This clone turned up a few times. The sample carries other DNA sequences with the same CDR3. Incomplete CDR3 DNA: TGCGCCAGCAGCTTCCCAGGGACAGCGAACACTGAA. Translating it yields CASSFPGTANTE. The full CDR3 protein reads CASSFPGTANTEAFF. V is TRBV5-1 and J is TRBJ1-1; 7 nucleotides line up with TRBD1. The read stops 3 residues short of the end of the CDR3; the missing end is completed from the germline J gene. Germline V gene data show CDR1 as SGHRS and CDR2 as YFSETQ. CDR3 length: 15 residues. Losses at the gene ends were 2 bases for V and 1 base for J; bases not matched to a gene: 5.

The CDR3 reads CATGRRPGSAYEQYF. CDR3 DNA (partial): TGTGCCACCGGACGAAGGCCAGGGTCGGCCTACGAG. This chain joins TRBV7-2 and TRBJ2-7; D may be TRBD1 (5 bases). The sequence runs out 3 residues before the end of the CDR3; the remainder is reconstructed from the germline J gene. Trimming took off 10 bases at V and 2 bases at J, with 21 bases between the two ends. This CDR3 is 15 amino acids long. Germline V CDR1 and CDR2: SGHTA, FQGNSA.

This clone was detected many times. The CDR3 end lies 3 residues beyond the end of the read and is filled in from the germline J gene. This chain links TRBV29-1 with TRBJ2-1; 10 positions match TRBD1. Germline CDR1 SQVTM, CDR2 ANQGSEA. The CDR3 totals 14 residues. V dropped 4 bases and J dropped 7; count of bases not matched to a gene: 7. The sequenced CDR3 bases are TGCAGCGTTGCCACCGGGACAGGGGTGAATGAG. Translating it yields CSVATGTGVNE. The full-length CDR3 reads as CSVATGTGVNEQFF.

There are many counts of this clone. The CDR3 goes on 3 residues after the read ends, and that part is filled in from the germline J gene. The gene calls are TRBV5-4 and TRBJ2-7, with D tentatively TRBD2 (6 bases). The CDR3 has 13 amino acids. Trimming cost V 3 bases and J 3 bases, with 10 bases left between them. Germline V gene lookup returns CDR1 SGHNT and CDR2 YYREEE (reference sequence). The CDR3 sequence: CASSYDGGYEQYF. The sequenced CDR3 bases are TGTGCCAGCAGCTACGACGGGGGCTACGAG.

This clone showed up many times. From the germline J gene comes the end of the CDR3, since the read stops 3 residues before it. The V and J genes are TRBV5-8 and TRBJ2-1; D unclear. The CDR3 runs to 13 residues. V lost 0 bases and J 8 bases, leaving 9 bases between the germline ends. Looked up from germline, CDR1 is SGHTS and CDR2 is YDEGEE. The sequenced part of the CDR3 DNA is TGTGCCAGCAGCTTGGTTCGACTTTATGAG. Residues: CASSLVRLYE. The entire CDR3 reads CASSLVRLYEQFF.

In this sample, this clone turned up many times. The read gets to within 3 residues of the CDR3 end, and the germline J gene fills in the rest. The chain carries TRBV28 and TRBJ2-7; a possible D gene is TRBD2 (5 bases). CDR1 MDHEN and CDR2 SYDVKM come from the germline V gene. The CDR3 spans 13 residues. V shed 10 bases and J shed 4 bases, with 17 bases lying between them. This chain's CDR3 is CATLPQRRYEQYF. CDR3 DNA (partial): TGTGCCACCCTCCCACAGCGGCGTTACGAG.

This clone appeared a few times. The read finishes 3 residues shy of the CDR3 end, and the germline J gene is used to complete it. This sequence joins TRBV6-1 and TRBJ2-7; no reliable D call. Germline V CDR1 and CDR2: MNHNS, SASEGT. Deletions cut 4 bases from V and 3 bases from J, with 19 bases between. The CDR3 is 16 amino acids. The CDR3 protein is CASSGTYTATDYEQYF. The DNA read from the CDR3 is TGTGCCAGCAGTGGAACCTACACGGCCACAGACTACGAG.

Ten or more counts support this clone. The read gets to within 3 residues of the CDR3 end, and the germline J gene fills in the rest. This chain uses TRBV19 with TRBJ1-5, with 9 bases that match TRBD1. Trimming took 4 bases from V and 8 from J; bases not matched to a gene: 12. Germline lookup yields CDR1 LNHDA and CDR2 SQIVND (reference sequence). The CDR3 has 16 amino acids. The sequenced CDR3 bases are TGTGCCAGTAGTACGTACAGGGGGCGCAGGAAGGAGCCC. This sequence encodes CASSTYRGRRKEP. The complete CDR3 reads CASSTYRGRRKEPQHF.

This clone has at least ten counts. The read terminates 3 residues before the CDR3 end, so the remaining end is supplied by the germline J gene. The chain combines TRBV20-1 with TRBJ2-4, with TRBD1 identical over 9 bases. Trimming took 0 bases from V and 7 from J; bases not matched to a gene: 10. The CDR3 covers 16 residues. CDR1 and CDR2 (germline): DFQATT, SNEGSKA (reference sequence). Partial CDR3 DNA: TGCAGTGCTAGAGAACCCCCGGGGACAGGGAGGAACATT. Translating gives CSAREPPGTGRNI. The complete CDR3 protein is CSAREPPGTGRNIQYF.

There are many counts of this clone. The sequenced part of the CDR3 DNA is TGTGCCAGTAGTATCCTAGCAGACCAAGAGACC. This codes for CASSILADQET. The complete CDR3 reads CASSILADQETQYF. The V and J genes are TRBV19 and TRBJ2-5; TRBD2 is a possible D gene (5 bases). The missing CDR3 end, 3 residues past where the read stops, is filled in from the germline J gene. Germline V gene lookup returns CDR1 LNHDA and CDR2 SQIVND (reference sequence). V lost 3 bases and J 0 bases, leaving 8 bases between the germline ends. The CDR3 loop spans 14 amino acids.

This clone has ten or more counts. The CDR3 is cut off 3 residues early in the read; its end comes from the germline J gene. The gene calls are TRBV7-3 and TRBJ2-1; D may be TRBD2 (5 bases). V lost 5 bases, J lost 8 bases, and 13 bases lay in between. In germline, CDR1 is SGHTA, CDR2 FQGTGA. The CDR3 sequence is 13 residues long. CDR3 residues: CASSPTDSDEQFF. The DNA read from the CDR3 is TGTGCCAGCAGCCCGACGGACTCAGATGAG.

This clone was found many times. The sequenced fragment ends 3 residues before the CDR3 boundary, so the rest is inferred from the germline J gene. The chain joins TRBV19 to TRBJ1-2; 7 bases match TRBD1. The CDR3 extends over 13 amino acids. V gave up 5 bases and J gave up 4 bases; unmatched junction bases: 4. Germline CDR1 LNHDA, CDR2 SQIVND (reference sequence). The CDR3 DNA, read in part, is TGTGCCAGTAGTCTCCAGGGGGGCTATGGC. Translated, it gives CASSLQGGYG. The full CDR3 sequence reads CASSLQGGYGYTF. The full variable domain, rest sourced from reference TRBV19 and TRBJ1-2, is DGGITQSPKYLFRKEGQNVTLSCEQNLNHDAMYWYRQDPGQGLRLIYYSQIVNDFQKGDIAEGYSVSREKKESFPLTVTSAQKNPTAFYLCASSLQGGYGYTFGSGTRLTVV.